The 19 T cell receptor beta chains presented below share a single source sample, sequenced in a study of blood T cells in healthy people across ages. Combining a sample-barcoded 5' primer with a J-beta primer mix, a second PCR ran for about 7 to 12 cycles. TCRdb ran MiXCR on the 5' RACE reads and lists one entry per CDR3 protein. The sample has nearly 1 million distinct CDR3 sequences, 51% seen once. Material: blood. The source of these receptors is a woman aged 60-75 years in good health.

The V call is TRBV4-3, the J call TRBJ2-1; 10 bases are shared with TRBD2. The CDR3 is 17 residues long. Germline trimming cut 0 bases from V and 7 bases from J; bases unmatched to any gene: 9. CDR1 and CDR2 from the germline V gene are LGHNA and YSLEER. The DNA of the CDR3 is TGCGCCAGCAGCCAAGATCCCGGACTAGCGGAGAATAATGAGCAGTTCTTC. This gives the protein CASSQDPGLAENNEQFF.

The V and J genes are TRBV20-1 and TRBJ1-5; D is ambiguous. The ends were cut back, 1 base at V and 7 bases at J, with 8 bases in the middle. Germline V CDR1 and CDR2: DFQATT, SNEGSKA (reference sequence). CDR3 size: 12 residues. The CDR3 bases are TGCAGTGCTAGAGTAAGAGGCCAGCCCCAGCATTTT. Its translation is CSARVRGQPQHF.

This clonotype was seen more than once but under ten times. J is TRBJ2-3 and V is TRBV5-1; possibly TRBD2 for D (6 bases). There are 16 residues in the CDR3. V gave up 4 bases and J gave up 2 bases, with 17 bases separating them. Germline loops: CDR1 SGHRS, CDR2 YFSETQ. For the CDR3, the DNA is TGCGCCAGCAGCCCACTCCCAGGGACTCCCACAGATACGCAGTATTTT. Its translation: CASSPLPGTPTDTQYF.

The chain couples TRBV7-2 to TRBJ2-1, with D perhaps TRBD2 (6 bases). The CDR3 covers 13 residues. CDR1 and CDR2 from the germline V gene are SGHTA and FQGNSA. V gave up 5 bases and J gave up 9 bases, with 14 bases separating them. Here the CDR3 reads CASSPMGLAEQFF. CDR3 in DNA: TGTGCCAGCAGCCCAATGGGACTTGCTGAGCAGTTCTTC.

In its sample, this clonotype was seen a few times. V usage is TRBV20-1 and J usage is TRBJ2-3; D gene ambiguous. Trimming pared 4 bases from V and 2 bases from J, leaving 7 bases between. The CDR3 is made up of 12 amino acids. Germline CDR1 reads DFQATT; CDR2 reads SNEGSKA (reference sequence). The CDR3 loop reads CSAKPHTDTQYF. The CDR3 DNA is TGCAGTGCTAAGCCACACACAGATACGCAGTATTTT.

This clonotype came up many times. The CDR3 protein is CASSLDGDTQYF. For the CDR3, the DNA is TGTGCCAGCAGTCTCGACGGAGATACGCAGTATTTT. The chain joins TRBV12-3 or TRBV12-4 to TRBJ2-3; no clear D gene. The CDR3 covers 12 residues. V shed 5 bases and J shed 5 bases, with 8 bases lying between them.

The chain is built from TRBV12-3 or TRBV12-4 and TRBJ2-7; D is possibly TRBD1 (6 bases). The length of the CDR3 is 15 residues. The V end lost 7 bases, the J end lost 2 bases, and 18 bases lay between the germline ends. CDR3 sequence (DNA): TGTGCCAGCACCACACGTCAGGGGAATACCTACGAGCAGTACTTC. This sequence encodes CASTTRQGNTYEQYF.

The chain joins TRBV18 to TRBJ2-4; weak D call: TRBD1 (5 bases). CDR1 is KGHSH and CDR2 is LQKENI in the germline V gene. The ends were cut back, 4 bases at V and 2 bases at J, with 15 bases in the middle. The CDR3 has 16 amino acids. In DNA form, the CDR3 reads TGTGCCAGCTCACTGTTTTCAGACAGCTCCAAAAACATTCAGTACTTC. This codes for CASSLFSDSSKNIQYF.

V usage is TRBV18 and J usage is TRBJ2-3, with TRBD2 as a possible D gene (6 bases). Trimming left V 3 bases short and J 2 bases short, with 15 bases between. CDR3 length: 16 residues. Germline CDR1 KGHSH, CDR2 LQKENI. The CDR3 sequence: CASSPILASNTDTQYF. CDR3 in DNA: TGTGCCAGCTCACCGATCCTAGCGAGTAACACAGATACGCAGTATTTT.

V is TRBV12-3 or TRBV12-4 and J is TRBJ2-2, with 8 positions matching TRBD2. CDR3 length: 15 residues. With 6 bases clipped from V and 6 bases from J, the junction kept 9 bases outside the gene matches. This chain's CDR3 is CASSKREMGAGELFF. Written as DNA, the CDR3 is TGTGCCAGCAGCAAGCGGGAGATGGGGGCCGGGGAGCTGTTTTTT.

The rearrangement links TRBV2 to TRBJ1-4; D perhaps matches TRBD1 (6 bases). The CDR3 totals 15 residues. V was cut by 3 bases and J by 7 bases, with 15 bases left in between. Germline V gene lookup returns CDR1 SNHLY and CDR2 FYNNEI. CDR3 sequence (DNA): TGTGCCAGCAGTGATCGGGGGGCGCCGGGTGAAAAACTGTTTTTT. Amino acid sequence: CASSDRGAPGEKLFF.

The chain combines TRBV28 with TRBJ2-3, with D possibly being TRBD2 (6 bases). Trimming pared 3 bases from V and 6 bases from J, leaving 19 bases between. The CDR3 length is 16 residues. Germline-derived CDR1 and CDR2 are MDHEN and SYDVKM. The CDR3 region is CASSFPEAGFSDTQYF. The CDR3 DNA is TGTGCCAGCAGTTTCCCAGAGGCGGGATTTTCGGATACGCAGTATTTT.

This clonotype has only a few counts. In nucleotides, the CDR3 is TGTGCCAGCAGCTCCCCCAGACACTACGAGCAGTACTTC. Translated: CASSSPRHYEQYF. The V and J genes are TRBV13 and TRBJ2-7; D gene ambiguous. Germline-derived CDR1 and CDR2 are PRHDT and FYEKMQ (reference sequence). The CDR3 length is 13 residues. Trimming removed 4 bases from V and 3 bases from J, with 10 bases in between.

This clonotype showed up just once. The chain carries TRBV12-3 or TRBV12-4 and TRBJ2-7, with 10 bases that match TRBD1. This CDR3 has 14 residues. V lost 8 bases, J lost 3 bases, and 7 bases stayed unmatched. As DNA, the CDR3 is TGTGCCAGCGGTGGGACAGGGGATTTCTACGAGCAGTACTTC. Translating gives CASGGTGDFYEQYF.

The V call is TRBV7-2, the J call TRBJ1-3; tentative D call: TRBD1 (6 bases). Germline lookup yields CDR1 SGHTA and CDR2 FQGNSA. V lost 5 bases and J 1 base, leaving 9 bases between the germline ends. The CDR3 is 14 residues long. The CDR3 DNA is TGTGCCAGCAGCCGCAGGGGTTCTGGAAACACCATATATTTT. It translates to CASSRRGSGNTIYF.

There are a few counts of this clonotype. The V gene is TRBV7-2, the J gene TRBJ1-5, with D unclear. The CDR3 spans 12 residues. Trimming left V 2 bases short and J 6 bases short, with 5 bases between. Germline V CDR1 and CDR2: SGHTA, FQGNSA. The CDR3 loop reads CASSLTGQPQHF. The CDR3 nucleotides read TGTGCCAGCAGCTTAACTGGTCAGCCCCAGCATTTT. Full variable domain (missing parts from reference TRBV7-2 and TRBJ1-5): GAGVSQSPSNKVTEKGKDVELRCDPISGHTALYWYRQSLGQGLEFLIYFQGNSAPDKSGLPSDRFSAERTGGSVSTLTIQRTQQEDSAVYLCASSLTGQPQHFGDGTRLSIL.

The chain is built from TRBV7-9 and TRBJ2-3; 8 nucleotides line up with TRBD2. Trimming cost V 0 bases and J 1 base; bases outside gene matches: 6. The CDR3 has 17 amino acids. CDR1 and CDR2 from the germline V gene are SEHNR and FQNEAQ (reference sequence). The CDR3: CASSLAIGREGTDTQYF. The CDR3 bases are TGTGCCAGCAGCTTAGCAATCGGGCGGGAGGGCACAGATACGCAGTATTTT.

V is TRBV4-1 and J is TRBJ2-3; no clear D gene. The CDR3 runs to 13 residues. V lost 2 bases and J lost 3, with 6 bases in between. The germline CDR1 and CDR2 sequences are MGHRA and YSYEKL. This chain's CDR3 is CASSQPQTDTQYF. The CDR3 nucleotides are TGCGCCAGCAGCCAACCCCAGACAGATACGCAGTATTTT.

V usage is TRBV11-2 and J usage is TRBJ2-7, with TRBD2 matching 9 bases. The CDR3 covers 17 residues. J gave up 7 bases and V 1 base, and 14 bases lay outside the gene matches. Germline CDR1 reads SGHAT; CDR2 reads FQNNGV. CDR3 residues: CASSLVVAGVSYNEQYF. In DNA form, the CDR3 reads TGTGCCAGCAGCTTAGTCGTAGCGGGAGTAAGTTACAATGAGCAGTACTTC.